This T cell receptor (beta chain) was identified during a study of blood T cells in healthy people across ages. Study-level results: Age advanced and TCR beta diversity per million T cells fell, roughly linearly. Donor CMV status was unknown, possibly confounding expanded clonotype changes.

A note on this clonotype: Its cognate antigen is unknown.

This CDR3 is built from 15 residues. Between the trimmed V and J ends, which lost 5 bases and 0 bases, there was a span of 11 bases. Looked up from germline, CDR1 is MNHEY and CDR2 is SVGAGI. Primed by a sample-barcoded 5' primer and a J-beta primer mix, a second PCR proceeded for 7 to 11 cycles. Carrying 12 random nucleotides, a template-switch adaptor labeled each individual cDNA molecule. TCRdb processed the 5' RACE reads anew with MiXCR; each CDR3 protein has one entry. This repertoire shows fewer than 700,000 distinct CDR3 sequences, 35% to 50% found once; its top ten account for around 30%. The V gene is TRBV6-5, the J gene TRBJ2-1; D perhaps matches TRBD2 (5 bases). The source material was blood. This clonotype was obtained from an elderly man in good health. CDR3 protein: CASSPHGSSYNEQFF. The CDR3 DNA reads as TGTGCCAGCAGTCCTCATGGGAGCTCCTACAATGAGCAGTTCTTC.